What follows are 16 T cell receptor beta chains derived from one specimen sequenced in a study of blood T cell repertoires in COVID-19. This table comes from immunoSEQ multiplex PCR, and its TCRdb copy is limited to in-frame clones, with some not included. The sample has about 380,000 clones; around 87% are singletons. The sample was PBMCs or T cells enriched from blood (not recorded which). The receptor set was obtained from a man aged 25-45 years who had recovered from COVID-19.

The chain combines TRBV10-3 with TRBJ2-5, with D possibly being TRBD1 (6 bases). V was shortened by 5 bases and J by 1 base, with 17 bases between the two germline ends. The length of the CDR3 is 16 residues. The germline CDR1 and CDR2 sequences are ENHRY and SYGVKD. CDR3 in DNA: TGTGCCATCAGTCCTCTCACCAGGGGATCCCAAGAGACCCAGTACTTC. This gives the protein CAISPLTRGSQETQYF.

The chain joins TRBV9 to TRBJ2-2; the D is unclear. V was clipped by 1 base and J by 3 bases, with 10 bases between them. Germline lookup yields CDR1 SGDLS and CDR2 YYNGEE. This CDR3 comprises 15 residues. Here the CDR3 reads CASSVQPQDTGELFF. CDR3 sequence (DNA): TGTGCCAGCAGCGTACAGCCTCAGGACACCGGGGAGCTGTTTTTT.

The chain employs TRBV27 and TRBJ2-7; 11 nucleotides line up with TRBD1. The ends lost 7 bases at V and 2 bases at J; junction bases unmatched: 4. Germline V gene lookup returns CDR1 MNHEY and CDR2 SMNVEV (reference sequence). There are 14 residues in the CDR3. Here the CDR3 reads CASKRGQGAYEQYF. CDR3 in DNA: TGTGCCAGCAAGAGGGGACAGGGGGCCTACGAGCAGTACTTC.

The V and J genes are TRBV7-2 and TRBJ2-7; 7 bases fit TRBD1. The CDR3 has 14 residues. Unmatched junction bases numbered 9, after V lost 6 bases and J lost 4 bases. The germline V gene has CDR1 SGHTA and CDR2 FQGNSA. The CDR3, as DNA: TGTGCCAGCAGTCCACAGGGGCCACTTTACGAGCAGTACTTC. Its translation is CASSPQGPLYEQYF. The full variable domain, rest sourced from reference TRBV7-2 and TRBJ2-7, is GAGVSQSPSNKVTEKGKDVELRCDPISGHTALYWYRQSLGQGLEFLIYFQGNSAPDKSGLPSDRFSAERTGGSVSTLTIQRTQQEDSAVYLCASSPQGPLYEQYFGPGTRLTVT.

This chain connects TRBV29-1 to TRBJ2-2, with D possibly matching TRBD2 (7 bases). The germline V gene encodes CDR1 SQVTM and CDR2 ANQGSEA. The CDR3 has 13 residues. Between the trimmed V and J ends, which lost 6 bases and 9 bases, there was a span of 17 bases. The CDR3 loop is CSVAPRGGRELFF. The CDR3 DNA follows: TGCAGCGTGGCCCCGAGGGGGGGAAGGGAGCTGTTTTTT.

This clone was recorded only once. Here the CDR3 DNA reads TGTGCCAGCTCACCGGCAGGGCTAGCCTACGAGCAGTACTTC. Its translation: CASSPAGLAYEQYF. The chain uses TRBV18 and TRBJ2-7; TRBD1 might be the D (5 bases). The CDR3 length is 14 residues. The germline V and J ends were trimmed by 3 bases and 2 bases, with 11 bases remaining between them. CDR1 and CDR2 from the germline V gene are KGHSH and LQKENI.

J is TRBJ1-6 and V is TRBV20-1; D may be TRBD1 (6 bases). Germline V gives CDR1 DFQATT, CDR2 SNEGSKA (reference sequence). The ends were cut back, 3 bases at V and 7 bases at J, with 13 bases in the middle. The CDR3 runs to 14 residues. This chain's CDR3 is CSASGQGNNSPLHF. The DNA for the CDR3 is TGCAGTGCTAGTGGGCAGGGGAACAATTCACCCCTCCACTTT.

Worth noting for this clone: This CDR3 is also generated by other DNA sequences in the sample. The V and J genes are TRBV4-3 and TRBJ1-2; TRBD1 is a possible D gene (5 bases). CDR1 LGHNA and CDR2 YSLEER come from the germline V gene. This CDR3 comprises 15 residues. Trimming removed 0 bases at V and 0 bases at J, with 8 bases between. The CDR3 bases are TGCGCCAGCAGCCAAGAGGCAGGGACTAACTATGGCTACACCTTC. This sequence encodes CASSQEAGTNYGYTF.

This sequence joins TRBV2 and TRBJ2-7, with 7 bases fitting TRBD1. Trimming removed 6 bases from V and 5 bases from J; junction bases left unmatched: 10. Germline V lookup: CDR1 SNHLY, CDR2 FYNNEI. The CDR3 is 14 residues long. DNA of the CDR3: TGTGCCAGCAGCCAACCGGGACAGTATAACGAGCAGTACTTC. Amino acids: CASSQPGQYNEQYF.

The chain joins TRBV4-2 to TRBJ2-3; D may be TRBD2 (6 bases). CDR1 LGHNA and CDR2 YNFKEQ come from the germline V gene. This CDR3 spans 16 amino acids. V gave up 1 base and J gave up 1 base, with 12 bases separating them. DNA for the CDR3: TGTGCCAGCAGCCAAGGGACGGGAGTCGGCACAGATACGCAGTATTTT. Its protein product is CASSQGTGVGTDTQYF.

For this clone: Within the sample, other DNA sequences also encode this same CDR3. The chain is built from TRBV20-1 and TRBJ1-3, with D unresolved. V was trimmed by 3 bases and J by 0 bases, leaving 9 bases between them. The CDR3 loop spans 14 amino acids. CDR1 DFQATT and CDR2 SNEGSKA come from the germline V gene (reference sequence). CDR3 coding DNA: TGCAGTGCTAGTCGGGGAAGCTCTGGAAACACCATATATTTT. Amino acid sequence: CSASRGSSGNTIYF.

V usage is TRBV7-9 and J usage is TRBJ2-3, with TRBD1 as a possible D gene (5 bases). The CDR3 consists of 13 residues. V dropped 10 bases and J dropped 3 bases, with 14 bases sitting between them. Germline V gives CDR1 SEHNR, CDR2 FQNEAQ (reference sequence). The CDR3 DNA sequence: TGTGCCACCTGGGGCAGCTTTACAGATACGCAGTATTTT. It yields the protein CATWGSFTDTQYF.

The V and J genes are TRBV4-1 and TRBJ2-1; 9 bases are a match to TRBD1. CDR1 is MGHRA, CDR2 YSYEKL, per germline. This CDR3 comprises 15 residues. The junction had 9 bases not matched to a gene; V was cut back by 3 bases and J by 9 bases. CDR3 DNA sequence: TGCGCCAGCAGCCACCCGGGACAGGGAATATCTGAGCAGTTCTTC. Protein sequence: CASSHPGQGISEQFF.

The chain joins TRBV5-1 to TRBJ2-7; D call uncertain. With 0 bases removed from V and 4 bases from J, the gap between germline ends came to 11 bases. CDR1 is SGHRS, CDR2 YFSETQ, per germline. This CDR3 contains 14 residues. CDR3 nucleotides: TGCGCCAGCAGCTTGGACCCAAACCAGTACGAGCAGTACTTC. Its protein is CASSLDPNQYEQYF. The full variable domain, completed using reference TRBV5-1 and TRBJ2-7, is KAGVTQTPRYLIKTRGQQVTLSCSPISGHRSVSWYQQTPGQGLQFLFEYFSETQRNKGNFPGRFSGRQFSNSRSEMNVSTLELGDSALYLCASSLDPNQYEQYFGPGTRLTVT.

This chain uses TRBV7-8 with TRBJ2-5, with TRBD2 identical over 10 bases. Germline trimming cut 5 bases from V and 2 bases from J; bases unmatched to any gene: 5. The length of the CDR3 is 15 residues. The germline V gene has CDR1 SGHVS and CDR2 FQNEAQ. The CDR3 is CASSPRTSGQETQYF. The CDR3 bases are TGTGCCAGCAGCCCCCGGACTAGCGGACAAGAGACCCAGTACTTC.

This clone was observed a handful of times. The V and J genes are TRBV6-5 and TRBJ1-5, with 8 bases fitting TRBD1. Germline values: CDR1 MNHEY, CDR2 SVGAGI. The CDR3 has 13 residues. The V and J ends lost 10 bases and 3 bases, in that order; junction bases with no gene match: 5. CDR3 residues: CATGQVYNQPQHF. In nucleotides, the CDR3 is TGTGCCACGGGACAGGTCTACAATCAGCCCCAGCATTTT.